The clone carrying this T cell receptor (beta chain) was seen a few times. The antigen is unknown. This CDR3 is built from 15 residues. Germline CDR1 and CDR2: SGHTA and FQGNSA. With 1 base removed from V and 4 bases from J, the gap between germline ends came to 13 bases. These data originate in a study of beta chain features in type 1 diabetes. The study, taken as a whole, reports: Moderate but significant shortening of TCRB CDR3s was recorded in all four CD4+ subsets from Type 1 diabetes patients.

Every bit of the isolated RNA underwent reverse transcription, so sequencing read expressed TCRB transcripts. Only in-frame clones appear in the TCRdb table, and some are missing; sequencing was by immunoSEQ multiplex PCR. There are 640,000 or so clones in the sample; over 12% occur only once, and approximately 0.039% lies in the top ten. The chain has TRBV7-2 and TRBJ1-2; no definite D call. This sequence originates from a man younger than 30 with type 1 diabetes. Sequences were obtained from naive CD4+ T cells from blood. The CDR3 coding sequence is TGTGCCAGCAGCTTAGTTTCGGGCGAACCCTATGGCTACACCTTC. This translates into CASSLVSGEPYGYTF.